The present entry profiles one T cell receptor beta chain with its context. This sample is drawn from a study of T cells in Graves' hyperthyroidism and ophthalmopathy. TCR beta CDR3 sequences were amplified from RNA transcripts. TCR CDR3 underwent first-round RT-PCR with the HTBI primer set. One entry per CDR3 protein, called by TCRdb with MiXCR from the multiplex PCR reads. The table has about 680,000 distinct CDR3 sequences, about a third seen once; the top ten hold less than 35%. This CDR3 spans 15 amino acids. The V and J ends lost 5 bases and 8 bases, in that order; junction bases with no gene match: 12. CDR1 is DFQATT and CDR2 is SNEGSKA in the germline V gene (reference sequence).

The TCR sequence derives from a woman between 40 and 55 years old with Graves' hyperthyroidism. J is TRBJ1-4 and V is TRBV20-1, with TRBD1 identical over 9 bases. Sequencing was carried out using blood. As DNA, the CDR3 is TGCAGTGCTTGGCGACTTGGGACAGGGACAGAAAAACTGTTTTTT. Amino acid sequence: CSAWRLGTGTEKLFF.